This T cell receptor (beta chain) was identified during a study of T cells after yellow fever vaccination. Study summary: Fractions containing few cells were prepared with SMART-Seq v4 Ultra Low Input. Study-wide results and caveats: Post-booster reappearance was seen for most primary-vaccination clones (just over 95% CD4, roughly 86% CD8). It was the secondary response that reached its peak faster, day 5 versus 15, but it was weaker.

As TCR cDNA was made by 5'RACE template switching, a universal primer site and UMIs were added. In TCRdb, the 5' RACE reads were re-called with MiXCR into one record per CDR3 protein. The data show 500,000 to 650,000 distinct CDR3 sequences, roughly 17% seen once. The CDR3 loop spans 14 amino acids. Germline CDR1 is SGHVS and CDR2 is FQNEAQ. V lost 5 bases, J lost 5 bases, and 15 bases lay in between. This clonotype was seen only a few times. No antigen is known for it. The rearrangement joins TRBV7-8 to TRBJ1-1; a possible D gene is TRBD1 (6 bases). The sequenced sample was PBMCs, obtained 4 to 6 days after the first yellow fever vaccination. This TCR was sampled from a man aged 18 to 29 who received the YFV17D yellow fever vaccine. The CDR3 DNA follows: TGTGCCAGCAGCCCCCCGGGGGGCCGGACTGAAGCTTTCTTT. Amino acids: CASSPPGGRTEAFF.